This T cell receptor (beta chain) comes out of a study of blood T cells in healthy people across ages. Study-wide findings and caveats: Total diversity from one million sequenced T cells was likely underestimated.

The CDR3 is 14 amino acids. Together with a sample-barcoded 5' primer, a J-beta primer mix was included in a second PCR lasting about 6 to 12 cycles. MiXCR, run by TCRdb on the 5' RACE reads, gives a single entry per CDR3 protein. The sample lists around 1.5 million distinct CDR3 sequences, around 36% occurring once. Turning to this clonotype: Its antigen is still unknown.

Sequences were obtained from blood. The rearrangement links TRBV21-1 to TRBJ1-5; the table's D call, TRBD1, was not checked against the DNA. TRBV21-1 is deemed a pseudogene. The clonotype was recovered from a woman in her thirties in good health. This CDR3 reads CASSGPLGDQPQHF. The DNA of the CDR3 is TGTGCCAGCAGCGGACCTCTGGGGGATCAGCCCCAGCATTTT.